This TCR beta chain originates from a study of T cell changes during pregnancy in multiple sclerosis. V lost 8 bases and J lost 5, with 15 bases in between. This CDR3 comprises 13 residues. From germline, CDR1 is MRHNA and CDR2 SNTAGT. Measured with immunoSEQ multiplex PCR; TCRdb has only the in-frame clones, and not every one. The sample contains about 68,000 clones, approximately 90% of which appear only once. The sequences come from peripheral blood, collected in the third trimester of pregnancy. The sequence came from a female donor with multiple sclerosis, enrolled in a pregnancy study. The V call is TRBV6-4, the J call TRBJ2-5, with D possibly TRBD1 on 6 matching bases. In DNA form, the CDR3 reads TGTGCCAGCGGACAGAGCCTAGGGGAGACCCAGTACTTC. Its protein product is CASGQSLGETQYF.